Listed below are T cell receptor beta chains from one sample, sequenced in a study of technical replicates of blood from four donors. Using immunoSEQ multiplex PCR, the repertoire was profiled, and TCRdb retains in-frame clones only, with some absent. The repertoire has approximately 87,000 clones, more than 85% of them found once; the top ten carry about 0.38%. Material: T cells isolated from PBMCs. These receptors were taken from a human donor in good health. Some clones in this sample may be carry-over from other donors' samples. CDR3s include the opening cysteine and the closing phenylalanine or tryptophan. D genes are given only for firm matches. Where a row states a size, it is once, few, many or the class of an expanded clone; other rows omit it.

clone size: NA; V gene: TRBV19; D gene: TRBD1; CDR3 protein: CASSIAGTGGAGQPQHF
clone size: NA; V gene: TRBV28; D gene: TRBD1; CDR3 protein: CASSSWAGGLFF
clone size: NA; V gene: TRBV18; D gene: TRBD1; CDR3 protein: CASSPRDRASSGELFF
clone size: NA; V gene: TRBV27; D gene: TRBD2; CDR3 protein: CASSLRTSGSSRFF
clone size: NA; V gene: TRBV30; D gene: NA; CDR3 protein: CACRGSSYNSPLHF
clone size: once; V gene: TRBV7-2; D gene: NA; CDR3 protein: CASSPGTFNEQFF
clone size: once; V gene: TRBV11-3; D gene: NA; CDR3 protein: CASTLEPDSDEQFF
clone size: NA; V gene: TRBV5-1; D gene: NA; CDR3 protein: CASSLGLWTEVEDTGELFF
clone size: once; V gene: TRBV4-3; D gene: TRBD2; CDR3 protein: CASSQTSAIQYF
clone size: NA; V gene: TRBV30; D gene: TRBD1; CDR3 protein: CAWTIVQGAKDGYTF
clone size: NA; V gene: TRBV2; D gene: NA; CDR3 protein: CASSEERGDWETQYF
clone size: NA; V gene: TRBV5-6; D gene: NA; CDR3 protein: CASSLAESNQPQHF
clone size: NA; V gene: TRBV27; D gene: NA; CDR3 protein: CASSLSNRPSYEQYF
clone size: NA; V gene: TRBV28; D gene: NA; CDR3 protein: CASSFARLSYEQYF
clone size: NA; V gene: TRBV7-3; D gene: NA; CDR3 protein: CASSQGGRLTGELFF
clone size: NA; V gene: TRBV25-1; D gene: NA; CDR3 protein: CASSDFARRGDEQFF
clone size: NA; V gene: TRBV5-1; D gene: TRBD1; CDR3 protein: CASSVHPRTGNGELFF
clone size: NA; V gene: TRBV18; D gene: TRBD2; CDR3 protein: CASSPSQTSGSPEQFF
clone size: NA; V gene: TRBV2; D gene: NA; CDR3 protein: CASSEGGGANVLTF
clone size: NA; V gene: TRBV10-3; D gene: TRBD2; CDR3 protein: CAIRPGLAGDLSYEQYF
clone size: NA; V gene: TRBV9; D gene: NA; CDR3 protein: CASSERTPDTEAFF
clone size: once; V gene: TRBV5-4; D gene: TRBD2; CDR3 protein: CASSKTSGITDTQYF
clone size: NA; V gene: TRBV28; D gene: TRBD2; CDR3 protein: CASSPLAGGGEQYF
clone size: NA; V gene: TRBV5-4; D gene: NA; CDR3 protein: CASSPGGAKGDSPLHF
clone size: NA; V gene: TRBV2; D gene: TRBD1; CDR3 protein: CASMTGLGYTF
clone size: NA; V gene: TRBV19; D gene: NA; CDR3 protein: CASSIIPGDTEAFF
clone size: NA; V gene: TRBV30; D gene: NA; CDR3 protein: CAWSPLTDTQYF
clone size: NA; V gene: TRBV29-1; D gene: TRBD1; CDR3 protein: CSALGQINTEAFF
clone size: NA; V gene: TRBV27; D gene: TRBD1; CDR3 protein: CASSFLWTGTEEQYF
clone size: NA; V gene: TRBV28; D gene: NA; CDR3 protein: CASTLVGLTEAFF
clone size: NA; V gene: TRBV30; D gene: NA; CDR3 protein: CAWSVNTGNTIYF
clone size: NA; V gene: TRBV14; D gene: TRBD2; CDR3 protein: CASSQGLAGLTDTQYF
clone size: NA; V gene: TRBV11-1; D gene: NA; CDR3 protein: CASSLARSYNEQFF
clone size: NA; V gene: TRBV10-3; D gene: NA; CDR3 protein: CATRGVAELTDTQYF
clone size: NA; V gene: TRBV10-1; D gene: NA; CDR3 protein: CASGGVDTDTQYF
clone size: once; V gene: TRBV18; D gene: TRBD1; CDR3 protein: CASSQGQGAQGTEAFF
clone size: NA; V gene: TRBV19; D gene: TRBD1; CDR3 protein: CASRSGTGISTGELFF
clone size: NA; V gene: TRBV30; D gene: NA; CDR3 protein: CAWSVSLYEQYF
clone size: NA; V gene: TRBV6-6; D gene: NA; CDR3 protein: CASRERGYTF
clone size: NA; V gene: TRBV7-3; D gene: TRBD2; CDR3 protein: CASSSTLLAGGDEQFF
clone size: NA; V gene: TRBV7-9; D gene: TRBD1; CDR3 protein: CASSSGTGTPMKDTQYF
clone size: NA; V gene: TRBV5-4; D gene: NA; CDR3 protein: CASSLVGTNNEQFF
clone size: once; V gene: TRBV6-1; D gene: NA; CDR3 protein: CASSEPGDTQYF
clone size: NA; V gene: TRBV5-6; D gene: TRBD1; CDR3 protein: CASRNSRSRGLMNTEAFF
clone size: NA; V gene: TRBV7-9; D gene: NA; CDR3 protein: CASSLVQGEQYF
clone size: few; V gene: TRBV19; D gene: NA; CDR3 protein: CASKRRSMNTEAFF
clone size: NA; V gene: TRBV11-3; D gene: TRBD1; CDR3 protein: CASSQGQGWTGELFF